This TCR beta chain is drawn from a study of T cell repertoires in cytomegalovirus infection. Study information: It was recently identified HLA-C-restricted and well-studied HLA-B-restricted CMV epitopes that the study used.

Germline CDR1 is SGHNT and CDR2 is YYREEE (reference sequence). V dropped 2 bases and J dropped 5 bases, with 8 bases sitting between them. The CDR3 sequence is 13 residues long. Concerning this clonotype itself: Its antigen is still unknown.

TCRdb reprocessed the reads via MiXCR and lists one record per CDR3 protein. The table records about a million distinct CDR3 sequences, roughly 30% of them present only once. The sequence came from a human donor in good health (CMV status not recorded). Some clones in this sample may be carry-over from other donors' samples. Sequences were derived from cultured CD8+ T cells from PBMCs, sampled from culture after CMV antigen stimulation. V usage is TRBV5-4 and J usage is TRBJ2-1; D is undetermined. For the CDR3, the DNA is TGTGCCAGCAGCTTAAGGGATCACAATGAGCAGTTCTTC. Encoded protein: CASSLRDHNEQFF.